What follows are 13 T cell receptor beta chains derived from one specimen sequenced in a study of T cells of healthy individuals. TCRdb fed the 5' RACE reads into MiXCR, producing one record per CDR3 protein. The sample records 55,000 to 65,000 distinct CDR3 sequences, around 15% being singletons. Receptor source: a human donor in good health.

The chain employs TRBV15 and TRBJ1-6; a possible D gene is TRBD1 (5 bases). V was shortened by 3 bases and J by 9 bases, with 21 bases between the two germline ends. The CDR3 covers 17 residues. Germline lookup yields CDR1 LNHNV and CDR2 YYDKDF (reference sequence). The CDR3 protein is CATSSPQDTGGGSPLHF. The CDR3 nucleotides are TGTGCCACCAGCAGCCCGCAAGACACTGGGGGAGGTTCACCCCTCCACTTT.

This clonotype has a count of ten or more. This CDR3 is CASSNDPPKYNSPLHF. DNA of the CDR3: TGTGCCAGCAGTAATGATCCCCCGAAGTATAATTCACCCCTCCACTTT. The chain employs TRBV2 and TRBJ1-6; D is uncertain. Germline lookup yields CDR1 SNHLY and CDR2 FYNNEI. The CDR3 is made up of 16 amino acids. V was cut by 5 bases and J by 4 bases, with 15 bases left in between.

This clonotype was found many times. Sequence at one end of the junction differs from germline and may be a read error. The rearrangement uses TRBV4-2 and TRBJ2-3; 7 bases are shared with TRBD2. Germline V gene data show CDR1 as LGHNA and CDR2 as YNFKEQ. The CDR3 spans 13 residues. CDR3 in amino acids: CASSQVLAGKGHF. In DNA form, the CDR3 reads TGTGCCAGCAGCCAAGTATTAGCGGGTAAAGGTCATTTT.

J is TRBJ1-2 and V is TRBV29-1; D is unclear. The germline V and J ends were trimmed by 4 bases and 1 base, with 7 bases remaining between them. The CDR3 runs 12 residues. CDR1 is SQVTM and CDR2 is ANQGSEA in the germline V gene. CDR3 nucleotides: TGCAGCGTTGTAAGGGTTAACTATGGCTACACCTTC. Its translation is CSVVRVNYGYTF. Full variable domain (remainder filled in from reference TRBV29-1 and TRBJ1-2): SAVISQKPSRDICQRGTSLTIQCQVDSQVTMMFWYRQQPGQSLTLIATANQGSEATYESGFVIDKFPISRPNLTFSTLTVSNMSPEDSSIYLCSVVRVNYGYTFGSGTRLTVV.

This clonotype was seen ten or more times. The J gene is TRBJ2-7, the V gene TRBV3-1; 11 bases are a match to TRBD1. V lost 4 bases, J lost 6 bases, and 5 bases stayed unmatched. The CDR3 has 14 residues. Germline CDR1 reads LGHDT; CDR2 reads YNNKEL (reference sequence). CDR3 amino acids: CASSPRDRGVEQYF. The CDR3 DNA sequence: TGTGCCAGCAGCCCCCGGGACAGGGGGGTCGAGCAGTACTTC.

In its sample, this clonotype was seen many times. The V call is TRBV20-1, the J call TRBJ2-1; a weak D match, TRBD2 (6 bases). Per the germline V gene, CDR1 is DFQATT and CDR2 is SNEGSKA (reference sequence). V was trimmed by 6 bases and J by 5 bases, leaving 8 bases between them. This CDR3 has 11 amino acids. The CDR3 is CSAREDNEQFF. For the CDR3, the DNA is TGCAGTGCCAGGGAGGACAATGAGCAGTTCTTC.

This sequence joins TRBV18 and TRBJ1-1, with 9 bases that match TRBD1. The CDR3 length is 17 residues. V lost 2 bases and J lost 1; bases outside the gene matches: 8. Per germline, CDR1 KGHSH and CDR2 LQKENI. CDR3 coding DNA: TGTGCCAGCTCACCAGGGACAGGGCAATTCGGGAACACTGAAGCTTTCTTT. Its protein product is CASSPGTGQFGNTEAFF.

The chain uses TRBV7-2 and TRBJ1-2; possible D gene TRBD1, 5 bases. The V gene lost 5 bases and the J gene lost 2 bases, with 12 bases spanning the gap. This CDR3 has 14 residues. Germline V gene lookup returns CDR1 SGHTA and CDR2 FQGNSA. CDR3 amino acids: CASSARGRNYGYTF. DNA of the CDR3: TGTGCCAGCAGCGCAAGGGGACGGAACTATGGCTACACCTTC.

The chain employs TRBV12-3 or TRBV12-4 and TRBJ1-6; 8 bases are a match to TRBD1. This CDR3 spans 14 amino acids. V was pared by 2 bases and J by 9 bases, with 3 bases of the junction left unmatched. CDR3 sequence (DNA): TGTGCCAGCAGTTTAATAACAGGGGGTTCACCCCTCCACTTT. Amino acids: CASSLITGGSPLHF.

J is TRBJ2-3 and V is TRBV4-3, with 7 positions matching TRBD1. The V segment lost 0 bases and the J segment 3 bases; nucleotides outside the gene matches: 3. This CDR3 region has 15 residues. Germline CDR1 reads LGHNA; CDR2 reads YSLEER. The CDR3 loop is CASSQDRGWTDTQYF. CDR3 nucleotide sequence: TGCGCCAGCAGCCAAGACAGGGGGTGGACAGATACGCAGTATTTT.

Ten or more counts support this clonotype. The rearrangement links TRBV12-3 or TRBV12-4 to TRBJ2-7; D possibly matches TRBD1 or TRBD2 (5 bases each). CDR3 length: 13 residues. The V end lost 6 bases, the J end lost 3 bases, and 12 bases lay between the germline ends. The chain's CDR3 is CASSGTDHYEQYF. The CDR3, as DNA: TGTGCCAGCAGCGGGACGGACCACTACGAGCAGTACTTC.

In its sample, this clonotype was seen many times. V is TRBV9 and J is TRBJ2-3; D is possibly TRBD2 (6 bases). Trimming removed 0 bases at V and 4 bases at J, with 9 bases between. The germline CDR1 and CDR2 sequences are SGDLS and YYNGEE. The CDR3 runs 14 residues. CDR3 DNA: TGTGCCAGCAGCGTAGCGGGGACTCCAGATACGCAGTATTTT. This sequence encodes CASSVAGTPDTQYF.

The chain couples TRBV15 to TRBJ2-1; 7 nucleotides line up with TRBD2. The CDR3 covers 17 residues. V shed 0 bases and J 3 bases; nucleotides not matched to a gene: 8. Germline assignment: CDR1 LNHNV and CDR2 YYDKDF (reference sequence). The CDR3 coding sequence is TGTGCCACCAGCAGAGATCAGTCGGGGAGGGTCTACAATGAGCAGTTCTTC. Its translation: CATSRDQSGRVYNEQFF.